This T cell receptor beta chain was sequenced during a study of immunodeficiency (dated by TCRdb to between 2018 and 2020). Background for the entire study: Repertoire analysis was performed to search for VDJ recombination defects and oligoclonality.

Only a few counts were recorded for this clone. Its antigen target is currently unknown. Base qualities are not recorded, but no much larger clone differs from it by a single base. Before TCR sequencing, CD3+CD4+ T cells were sorted out of fresh PBMCs. Points the paper makes about the study in general: V-J pairing and productive entropy of CD4+ T cells appeared to be similar between patients and controls. In the entropy comparisons of patients versus healthy controls, patients were shown as n=3 (open circles), and an effect on thymic development was only suggested as possible. Severe oligoclonality, judged by top-100 and total clonotype frequencies, was seen in patient CD8+ but not CD4+ T cells.

Spanning cysteine to phenylalanine, the CDR3 consists of 14 amino acids. The kept DNA is CDR3 alone, 42 bases in frame from the first base. V is cut back by 6 bases and J by 7 bases, with 5 bases in the junction unmatched. Reading the germline V gene gives CDR1 MRHNA and CDR2 SNTAGT. After extraction using the QIAamp DNA Blood Mini Kit, genomic DNA was sent off for immunoSEQ repertoire analysis. CDR3 regions were amplified by multiplex PCR from a standard quantity of genomic DNA template. The PCR products underwent sequencing on an Illumina platform. From the authors' description of their analysis: Alignment of sequences was done against a reference, and the V, D and J gene definitions came from IMGT. Closely related sequences were merged by a nearest-neighbor clustering algorithm so that PCR and sequencing errors were removed. V, D and J usage was analyzed in productive unique and total sequences using ImmunoSEQ Analyzer tools and R version 3.6.1. TCRdb obtained this table from immuneACCESS and retained in-frame rearrangements with V and J assigned. These tables miss some clones; where compared with another copy, unresolved V genes account for less than half of the shortfall, and the remainder is unexplained. V and J calls and clone size follow that table, whereas D and trimming were derived from the DNA. The sample data list just under 4,000 clones, and around 91% of these were observed just once. The ten largest clonotypes hold around 4% of the sample.

Input material: CD4+ T cells from blood. The clonotype was recovered from a human donor in good health. The chain uses TRBV6-4 and TRBJ1-6; 8 central nucleotides agree with TRBD1. The sequenced DNA is TGTGCCAGCAGGACAGGGGTTAGCAATTCACCCCTCCACTTT. This codes for CASRTGVSNSPLHF.